What follows are 25 T cell receptor beta chains derived from one specimen sequenced in a study of human T cells and chemical hapten exposure. Time point specified: patch test 1, 2 weeks after DPC sensitization. Treatment in this sample: therapeutic diphenylcyclopropenone sensitization with weekly scalp DPC. A single record per CDR3 protein comes from TCRdb applying MiXCR to the RACE reads. The sample lists some 200,000 distinct CDR3 sequences; approximately 20% were seen once. The sample in question was whole blood, obtained in connection with sensitization to the hapten diphenylcyclopropenone (DPC). These receptors all come from a woman in her fifties or sixties with alopecia areata. Some clones in this sample may be carry-over from other donors' samples.

This clonotype was seen a few times. The chain recombines TRBV25-1 with TRBJ2-3, with D tentatively TRBD1 or TRBD2 (5 bases each). The CDR3 loop spans 14 amino acids. The ends were cut back, 7 bases at V and 2 bases at J, with 13 bases in the middle. Germline CDR1 is MGHDK and CDR2 is SYGVNS. CDR3: CASTGRQNTDTQYF. CDR3 sequence (DNA): TGTGCCAGCACGGGGCGACAGAACACAGATACGCAGTATTTT.

The genes are TRBV20-1 and TRBJ2-1, with TRBD1 matching over 7 bases. Trimming at V came to 6 bases and at J to 3 bases, leaving 14 bases not matched to a gene. CDR1 and CDR2 from the germline V gene are DFQATT and SNEGSKA (reference sequence). The CDR3 sequence is 16 residues long. CDR3 sequence: CSADPGQANLYNEQFF. The CDR3 nucleotides are TGCAGTGCCGACCCAGGACAGGCGAACCTCTACAATGAGCAGTTCTTC.

For the CDR3, the DNA is TGCGCCAGCAGCCAAGATATCTCCGGACAGGGAGTAGCGGGAGGGCCTCACAATGAGCAGTTCTTC. Amino acids: CASSQDISGQGVAGGPHNEQFF. The V and J genes are TRBV4-1 and TRBJ2-1, with 11 bases lining up with TRBD2. V was clipped by 0 bases and J by 5 bases; unmatched bases: 21. The CDR3 totals 22 residues. In germline, CDR1 is MGHRA, CDR2 YSYEKL.

J is TRBJ2-1 and V is TRBV11-3; 14 nucleotides align to TRBD2. Looked up from germline, CDR1 is SGHNT and CDR2 is YENEEA. V lost 5 bases and J lost 7; bases outside the gene matches: 4. The CDR3 extends over 15 amino acids. In nucleotides, the CDR3 is TGTGCCAGCAGCCGAGGACTAGCGGGAGGAAATGAGCAGTTCTTC. This translates into CASSRGLAGGNEQFF. Full variable domain (remainder filled in from reference TRBV11-3 and TRBJ2-1): EAGVVQSPRYKIIEKKQPVAFWCNPISGHNTLYWYLQNLGQGPELLIRYENEEAVDDSQLPKDRFSAERLKGVDSTLKIQPAELGDSAVYLCASSRGLAGGNEQFFGPGTRLTVL.

V is TRBV12-3 or TRBV12-4 and J is TRBJ2-5, with D uncertain. This CDR3 has 13 residues. V was trimmed by 5 bases and J by 5 bases, leaving 12 bases between them. In nucleotides, the CDR3 is TGTGCCAGCAGTCCTGGATCCTATGAGACCCAGTACTTC. Protein product: CASSPGSYETQYF.

This clonotype was seen a few times. CDR3 protein: CASSLNPGGNEKLFF. The CDR3, as DNA: TGTGCCAGCAGCTTGAATCCAGGGGGTAATGAAAAACTGTTTTTT. The chain employs TRBV7-2 and TRBJ1-4; TRBD1 agrees at 7 bases. The CDR3 has 15 amino acids. V lost 3 bases and J lost 4; bases outside the gene matches: 5. The germline V gene encodes CDR1 SGHTA and CDR2 FQGNSA. The variable domain in full, completed from reference TRBV7-2 and TRBJ1-4, reads GAGVSQSPSNKVTEKGKDVELRCDPISGHTALYWYRQSLGQGLEFLIYFQGNSAPDKSGLPSDRFSAERTGGSVSTLTIQRTQQEDSAVYLCASSLNPGGNEKLFFGSGTQLSVL.

This clonotype was found a few times. The gene calls are TRBV12-3 or TRBV12-4 and TRBJ1-6; 7 bases match TRBD1. The CDR3 contains 15 residues. With V trimmed by 2 bases and J by 7 bases, 5 bases remained unmatched. This chain's CDR3 is CASSLRQGGNSPLHF. DNA for the CDR3: TGTGCCAGCAGTTTAAGACAGGGAGGAAATTCACCCCTCCACTTT.

The rearrangement links TRBV7-9 to TRBJ2-2; D gene ambiguous. Germline values: CDR1 SEHNR, CDR2 FQNEAQ (reference sequence). With 2 bases removed from V and 10 bases from J, the gap between germline ends came to 5 bases. The CDR3 sequence is 11 residues long. The CDR3 spells CASSLSAELFF. The CDR3 nucleotides read TGTGCCAGCAGCTTATCTGCGGAGCTGTTTTTT.

This clonotype turned up a few times. The rearrangement joins TRBV5-1 to TRBJ1-1, with D possibly matching TRBD1 (5 bases). The V gene's germline CDR1 is SGHRS and CDR2 YFSETQ. The CDR3 runs 13 residues. The germline V and J ends were trimmed by 3 bases and 4 bases, with 10 bases remaining between them. This CDR3 reads CASSSQGVTEAFF. Here the CDR3 DNA reads TGCGCCAGCAGCTCCCAGGGAGTCACTGAAGCTTTCTTT.

V and J are TRBV13 and TRBJ2-7; D may be TRBD1 (5 bases). The V end lost 0 bases, the J end lost 5 bases, and 11 bases lay between the germline ends. The germline V gene encodes CDR1 PRHDT and CDR2 FYEKMQ (reference sequence). This CDR3 spans 14 amino acids. In nucleotides, the CDR3 is TGTGCCAGCAGCTTAGGCCAGGGTTCCCACGAGCAGTACTTC. This gives the protein CASSLGQGSHEQYF.

This clonotype was counted ten times or more. V gene TRBV5-1 combines with J gene TRBJ2-3, with D unclear. The CDR3 runs to 14 residues. Germline V CDR1 and CDR2: SGHRS, YFSETQ. V was shortened by 0 bases and J by 5 bases, with 10 bases between the two germline ends. CDR3 DNA: TGCGCCAGCAGCTTGGGTCTGATGGAAGATACGCAGTATTTT. Its protein product is CASSLGLMEDTQYF.

The chain has TRBV6-1 and TRBJ1-1; D unresolved. Looked up from germline, CDR1 is MNHNS and CDR2 is SASEGT. V lost 6 bases and J lost 5, with 13 bases in between. CDR3 length equals 13 residues. CDR3 protein: CASRDGRRTEAFF. The CDR3 nucleotides are TGTGCCAGCAGAGACGGGAGGCGGACTGAAGCTTTCTTT.

A few counts support this clonotype. V usage is TRBV7-2 and J usage is TRBJ2-7; 7 nucleotides line up with TRBD1. Germline CDR1 reads SGHTA; CDR2 reads FQGNSA. The CDR3 is made up of 14 amino acids. The J segment lost 3 bases and the V segment lost 1 base, leaving 3 bases of the junction unmatched. The CDR3 nucleotides are TGTGCCAGCAGCTTAGAAGGGGGCCACTACGAGCAGTACTTC. It encodes CASSLEGGHYEQYF.

J is TRBJ2-7 and V is TRBV7-9, with no clear D. V lost 3 bases, J lost 2 bases, and 11 bases lay in between. This CDR3 is built from 14 residues. The germline gives CDR1 SEHNR, CDR2 FQNEAQ (reference sequence). CDR3 loop: CASSLLSGPYEQYF. CDR3 nucleotide sequence: TGTGCCAGCAGCTTGTTGAGTGGACCCTACGAGCAGTACTTC.

This clonotype was counted between two and nine times. V gene TRBV7-2 combines with J gene TRBJ2-4, with 14 bases matching TRBD2. J gave up 2 bases and V 3 bases, and 9 bases lay outside the gene matches. This CDR3 has 19 amino acids. In germline, CDR1 is SGHTA, CDR2 FQGNSA. The CDR3 DNA is TGTGCCAGCAGCTTCGTGTCGACTAGCGGGAGGGCAACCAAAAACATTCAGTACTTC. It translates to CASSFVSTSGRATKNIQYF.

The chain is built from TRBV11-2 and TRBJ2-5, with D possibly being TRBD1 or TRBD2 (6 bases each). Trimming removed 5 bases from V and 2 bases from J, with 15 bases in between. This CDR3 is built from 15 residues. Looked up from germline, CDR1 is SGHAT and CDR2 is FQNNGV. The CDR3 is CASSLWGAAQETQYF. The CDR3 DNA reads TGTGCCAGCAGCCTCTGGGGGGCCGCTCAAGAGACCCAGTACTTC.

The V gene is TRBV20-1, the J gene TRBJ2-1, with a weak D call TRBD2 (5 bases). Germline-derived CDR1 and CDR2 are DFQATT and SNEGSKA (reference sequence). The ends were cut back, 7 bases at V and 0 bases at J, with 10 bases in the middle. CDR3 length: 13 residues. The CDR3 coding sequence is TGCAGTGGAAGCGGACCCTCCTACAATGAGCAGTTCTTC. It translates to CSGSGPSYNEQFF.

The J gene is TRBJ1-2, the V gene TRBV13, with 9 bases matching TRBD1. The CDR3 totals 16 residues. The ends lost 6 bases at V and 6 bases at J; junction bases unmatched: 14. The germline V gene has CDR1 PRHDT and CDR2 FYEKMQ (reference sequence). CDR3 amino acids: CASSSYRQGDANGYTF. The CDR3 DNA sequence: TGTGCCAGCAGTTCCTATCGACAGGGGGACGCTAATGGCTACACCTTC.

Only a few counts were recorded for this clonotype. This chain uses TRBV5-1 with TRBJ2-3, with 8 bases fitting TRBD1. The CDR3 length is 16 residues. The V segment lost 0 bases and the J segment 2 bases; nucleotides outside the gene matches: 5. The germline V gene encodes CDR1 SGHRS and CDR2 YFSETQ. CDR3 nucleotide sequence: TGCGCCAGCAGCTTGGAGGGACAGGCCGACACAGATACGCAGTATTTT. This codes for CASSLEGQADTDTQYF.

This clonotype was counted ten times or more. The chain uses TRBV10-3 and TRBJ2-7; 9 positions match TRBD1. Germline CDR1 reads ENHRY; CDR2 reads SYGVKD. The CDR3 spans 14 residues. Trimming removed 6 bases from V and 5 bases from J; junction bases left unmatched: 8. CDR3 in amino acids: CAISPGQGFDEQYF. CDR3 nucleotides: TGTGCCATCAGCCCGGGACAGGGTTTTGACGAGCAGTACTTC.

There are a few counts of this clonotype. The chain employs TRBV7-2 and TRBJ2-3; a possible D gene is TRBD1 (6 bases). This CDR3 spans 14 amino acids. Germline CDR1 and CDR2: SGHTA and FQGNSA. V shed 5 bases and J shed 0 bases, with 9 bases lying between them. The CDR3 coding sequence is TGTGCCAGCAGCCCGGGACACAGCACAGATACGCAGTATTTT. Its protein is CASSPGHSTDTQYF.

This sequence joins TRBV2 and TRBJ1-4; 7 bases are shared with TRBD1. Germline CDR1 SNHLY, CDR2 FYNNEI. V shed 5 bases and J 3 bases; nucleotides not matched to a gene: 9. The CDR3 runs 16 residues. The chain's CDR3 is CASSNQGVSANEKLFF. The CDR3 nucleotides read TGTGCCAGCAGTAACCAGGGGGTTTCAGCTAATGAAAAACTGTTTTTT.

This chain joins TRBV6-2 or TRBV6-3 and TRBJ2-3; no definite D call. V shed 7 bases and J shed 7 bases, with 18 bases lying between them. The CDR3 has 14 residues. Germline lookup yields CDR1 MNHEY and CDR2 SVGEGT. In nucleotides, the CDR3 is TGTGCCAGCACCATAGCCCCAGGCGGATATACGCAGTATTTT. Translating it yields CASTIAPGGYTQYF.

The V gene is TRBV2, the J gene TRBJ1-6; D perhaps matches TRBD1 (5 bases). In germline, CDR1 is SNHLY, CDR2 FYNNEI. The CDR3 is made up of 14 amino acids. V was clipped by 2 bases and J by 3 bases, with 5 bases between them. The CDR3 sequence: CASSERGYNSPLHF. The CDR3 DNA reads TGTGCCAGCAGTGAAAGGGGCTATAATTCACCCCTCCACTTT.

The chain carries TRBV29-1 and TRBJ1-1; 7 bases line up with TRBD1. The CDR3 runs to 13 residues. The J segment lost 5 bases and the V segment lost 5 bases, leaving 8 bases of the junction unmatched. Germline V CDR1 and CDR2: SQVTM, ANQGSEA. CDR3 sequence: CSVSSGGRTEAFF. The CDR3 DNA follows: TGCAGCGTTAGTTCAGGGGGTCGGACTGAAGCTTTCTTT.